These T cell receptor beta chains were read from a single sample in a study of control samples from healthy donors and cancer patients. TCRdb's table, derived via immunoSEQ multiplex PCR, lists solely in-frame clones and lacks some. The sample shows roughly 93,000 clones, around nine tenths of them seen only once. Sequenced: PBMCs. The receptors were gathered from a woman aged 45-65 years with colorectal cancer. CDR3s include the opening cysteine and the closing phenylalanine or tryptophan. The order of the fields is J gene, clone size, D gene, V gene, CDR3 protein, CDR3 DNA. The D gene is left open where the match is weak. Size is stated for part of the rows, as once, few or many counts, or as a class when the clone is expanded.

J: TRBJ1-6
size: NA
D: NA
V: TRBV7-2
CDR3: CASSFSGDNSPLHF
DNA: TGTGCCAGCAGCTTTTCAGGGGACAATTCACCCCTCCACTTT

J: TRBJ1-5
size: few
D: NA
V: TRBV7-2
CDR3: CASSLEGARNQPQHF
DNA: TGTGCCAGCAGCTTAGAAGGGGCAAGAAATCAGCCCCAGCATTTT

J: TRBJ1-3
size: few
D: NA
V: TRBV6-5
CDR3: CASSYSRTSGNTIYF
DNA: TGTGCCAGCAGTTACTCAAGGACCTCTGGAAACACCATATATTTT

J: TRBJ1-5
size: NA
D: NA
V: TRBV5-5
CDR3: CASSLRADQPQHF
DNA: TGTGCCAGCAGCTTGAGGGCAGATCAGCCCCAGCATTTT

J: TRBJ1-2
size: NA
D: TRBD1
V: TRBV19
CDR3: CASSIDDRGNGYTF
DNA: TGTGCCAGTAGTATAGACGACAGGGGTAATGGCTACACCTTC

J: TRBJ2-3
size: NA
D: TRBD2
V: TRBV19
CDR3: CASSPFPAGVTDTQYF
DNA: TGTGCCAGTAGCCCGTTCCCAGCGGGGGTCACAGATACGCAGTATTTT

J: TRBJ2-1
size: few
D: NA
V: TRBV24-1
CDR3: CATSERGGSKEQFF
DNA: TGTGCCACCAGTGAAAGGGGGGGAAGCAAGGAGCAGTTCTTC

J: TRBJ2-4
size: NA
D: NA
V: TRBV18
CDR3: CASSPGLNTKNIQYF
DNA: TGTGCCAGCTCACCAGGGTTGAATACCAAAAACATTCAGTACTTC

J: TRBJ1-2
size: NA
D: TRBD1
V: TRBV30
CDR3: CAWRGQGAGGYTF
DNA: TGTGCCTGGAGGGGACAGGGGGCAGGTGGCTACACCTTC

J: TRBJ1-6
size: NA
D: NA
V: TRBV9
CDR3: CASSVDRDSPLHF
DNA: TGTGCCAGCAGCGTAGACAGGGATTCACCCCTCCACTTT

J: TRBJ1-2
size: NA
D: NA
V: TRBV19
CDR3: CASLGRYGYTF
DNA: TGTGCCAGCTTAGGCAGATATGGCTACACCTTC

J: TRBJ2-2
size: NA
D: NA
V: TRBV10-1
CDR3: CASRGESNTGELFF
DNA: TGCGCCAGCAGGGGGGAATCGAACACCGGGGAGCTGTTTTTT

J: TRBJ1-2
size: NA
D: NA
V: TRBV2
CDR3: CASSVQQFYGYTF
DNA: TGTGCCAGCAGTGTACAACAGTTCTATGGCTACACCTTC

J: TRBJ1-6
size: NA
D: TRBD1
V: TRBV28
CDR3: CASSLEGARVNSPLHF
DNA: TGTGCCAGCAGTTTAGAGGGGGCCCGGGTGAATTCACCCCTCCACTTT

J: TRBJ2-3
size: NA
D: NA
V: TRBV19
CDR3: CASSIPSPKTDTQYF
DNA: TGTGCCAGTAGTATTCCCAGTCCCAAGACAGATACGCAGTATTTT

J: TRBJ1-2
size: NA
D: TRBD1
V: TRBV7-9
CDR3: CASSFSGTAYGYTF
DNA: TGTGCCAGCAGCTTCTCCGGGACAGCCTATGGCTACACCTTC

J: TRBJ1-1
size: NA
D: NA
V: TRBV7-2
CDR3: CASSLRENTEAFF
DNA: TGTGCCAGCAGCTTAAGAGAGAACACTGAAGCTTTCTTT

J: TRBJ2-3
size: NA
D: TRBD2
V: TRBV3-1/TRBV3-2
CDR3: CASSHQASGGDTQYF
DNA: TGTGCCAGCAGCCATCAGGCTAGCGGGGGAGATACGCAGTATTTT

J: TRBJ1-5
size: NA
D: NA
V: TRBV28
CDR3: CASRGASNQPQHF
DNA: TGTGCCAGCAGGGGGGCTAGCAATCAGCCCCAGCATTTT

J: TRBJ1-6
size: NA
D: NA
V: TRBV5-1
CDR3: CASSIGSAAGSPLHF
DNA: TGCGCCAGCAGCATAGGGTCCGCTGCTGGTTCACCCCTCCACTTT

J: TRBJ2-3
size: once
D: TRBD1
V: TRBV6-5
CDR3: CASRGQGTDTQYF
DNA: TGTGCCAGCCGGGGACAGGGGACAGATACGCAGTATTTT

J: TRBJ1-3
size: NA
D: TRBD1
V: TRBV6-1
CDR3: CASSDQGGSGNTIYF
DNA: TGTGCCAGCAGTGACCAGGGGGGTTCTGGAAACACCATATATTTT

J: TRBJ1-1
size: NA
D: TRBD1
V: TRBV7-9
CDR3: CASSLAHRGSVHETEAFF
DNA: TGTGCCAGCAGCTTAGCGCACAGGGGATCGGTTCATGAGACTGAAGCTTTCTTT

J: TRBJ1-1
size: NA
D: TRBD1
V: TRBV7-2
CDR3: CASSYTGQANTEAFF
DNA: TGTGCCAGCAGCTACACCGGACAGGCGAACACTGAAGCTTTCTTT

J: TRBJ2-1
size: NA
D: NA
V: TRBV12-3/TRBV12-4
CDR3: CASSLTSFEQFF
DNA: TGTGCCAGCAGTTTAACTAGCTTTGAGCAGTTCTTC

J: TRBJ2-1
size: NA
D: NA
V: TRBV4-1
CDR3: CASSQDPPGRIINNEQFF
DNA: TGCGCCAGCAGCCAAGATCCCCCAGGGCGAATTATTAACAATGAGCAGTTCTTC

J: TRBJ1-5
size: NA
D: NA
V: TRBV12-3/TRBV12-4
CDR3: CASSLGFNQPQHF
DNA: TGTGCCAGCAGTTTGGGCTTCAATCAGCCCCAGCATTTT

J: TRBJ1-2
size: NA
D: TRBD1
V: TRBV5-1
CDR3: CASSTGQGGDGYTF
DNA: TGCGCCAGCAGCACCGGACAGGGAGGTGATGGCTACACCTTC

J: TRBJ1-3
size: NA
D: NA
V: TRBV9
CDR3: CASSVEGLDGNTIYF
DNA: TGTGCCAGCAGCGTAGAGGGGCTCGATGGAAACACCATATATTTT

J: TRBJ1-2
size: NA
D: TRBD1
V: TRBV4-1
CDR3: CASSQDRDRATYGYTF
DNA: TGCGCCAGCAGCCAAGATAGGGACAGGGCGACCTATGGCTACACCTTC

J: TRBJ1-1
size: NA
D: TRBD1
V: TRBV7-9
CDR3: CASSRDRGAEAFF
DNA: TGTGCCAGCAGCAGGGACAGGGGCGCTGAAGCTTTCTTT

J: TRBJ2-3
size: NA
D: NA
V: TRBV7-3
CDR3: CASSAGSTDTQYF
DNA: TGTGCCAGCAGCGCCGGTAGCACAGATACGCAGTATTTT

J: TRBJ2-3
size: NA
D: NA
V: TRBV7-8
CDR3: CASSLLVGAESTDTQYF
DNA: TGTGCCAGCAGCTTATTGGTCGGGGCGGAGAGCACAGATACGCAGTATTTT

J: TRBJ2-3
size: NA
D: TRBD2
V: TRBV7-3
CDR3: CASSSSGGATDTQYF
DNA: TGTGCCAGCAGCTCTAGCGGGGGGGCCACAGATACGCAGTATTTT

J: TRBJ2-2
size: few
D: TRBD2
V: TRBV7-6
CDR3: CASSNSGGDNTGELFF
DNA: TGTGCCAGCAGCAATAGCGGGGGAGATAACACCGGGGAGCTGTTTTTT

J: TRBJ1-2
size: NA
D: NA
V: TRBV2
CDR3: CASTSSPTTNYGYTF
DNA: TGTGCCAGCACCTCCAGTCCAACTACTAACTATGGCTACACCTTC

J: TRBJ2-1
size: NA
D: NA
V: TRBV5-1
CDR3: CASSLVAGTHNEQFF
DNA: TGCGCCAGCAGCTTGGTAGCAGGGACGCACAATGAGCAGTTCTTC

J: TRBJ1-6
size: NA
D: NA
V: TRBV7-9
CDR3: CASSLLRNSPLHF
DNA: TGTGCCAGCAGCTTACTTCGAAATTCACCCCTCCACTTT

J: TRBJ1-5
size: NA
D: NA
V: TRBV29-1
CDR3: CSATKGGLGQPQHF
DNA: TGCAGCGCCACAAAGGGGGGATTGGGTCAGCCCCAGCATTTT

J: TRBJ2-5
size: NA
D: TRBD2
V: TRBV7-9
CDR3: CASSLLSGGLAETQYF
DNA: TGTGCCAGCAGCTTATTATCGGGGGGACTAGCCGAGACCCAGTACTTC

J: TRBJ1-2
size: once
D: NA
V: TRBV5-5
CDR3: CASSRDAGSLLITYGYTF
DNA: TGTGCCAGCAGCCGGGACGCAGGCTCCCTTTTGATAACTTATGGCTACACCTTC

J: TRBJ2-5
size: NA
D: NA
V: TRBV27
CDR3: CASSLSVGYSQETQYF
DNA: TGTGCCAGCAGTTTATCGGTCGGCTACTCCCAAGAGACCCAGTACTTC

J: TRBJ1-2
size: NA
D: TRBD1
V: TRBV28
CDR3: CASSLGPGGSYGYTF
DNA: TGTGCCAGCAGCCTAGGTCCAGGGGGCAGCTATGGCTACACCTTC

J: TRBJ2-3
size: NA
D: TRBD1
V: TRBV19
CDR3: CASSIDRGQDTDTQYF
DNA: TGTGCCAGTAGTATAGATAGGGGACAGGACACAGATACGCAGTATTTT

J: TRBJ1-3
size: NA
D: NA
V: TRBV7-6
CDR3: CASSSSGSSGNTIYF
DNA: TGTGCCAGCAGCTCCTCGGGGAGCTCTGGAAACACCATATATTTT

J: TRBJ1-3
size: NA
D: NA
V: TRBV6-5
CDR3: CASLGQLLTGNTIYF
DNA: TGTGCCAGCTTGGGACAACTTCTAACTGGAAACACCATATATTTT

J: TRBJ1-1
size: NA
D: NA
V: TRBV4-2
CDR3: CASSQEMRGLNTEAFF
DNA: TGTGCCAGCAGCCAAGAAATGAGGGGATTGAACACTGAAGCTTTCTTT

J: TRBJ1-1
size: NA
D: TRBD1
V: TRBV27
CDR3: CASNINRGLNTEAFF
DNA: TGTGCCAGCAATATAAACAGGGGGCTGAACACTGAAGCTTTCTTT

J: TRBJ1-2
size: NA
D: NA
V: TRBV7-9
CDR3: CASSLGQPKSGYTF
DNA: TGTGCCAGCAGCTTAGGACAGCCCAAAAGTGGCTACACCTTC

J: TRBJ1-6
size: NA
D: NA
V: TRBV9
CDR3: CASSAFDNSPLHF
DNA: TGTGCCAGCAGCGCCTTCGATAATTCACCCCTCCACTTT

J: TRBJ1-6
size: NA
D: NA
V: TRBV9
CDR3: CASSVEGGSPLHF
DNA: TGTGCCAGCAGCGTAGAGGGTGGTTCACCCCTCCACTTT

J: TRBJ1-3
size: NA
D: TRBD1
V: TRBV19
CDR3: CASSIRSTGSSGNTIYF
DNA: TGTGCCAGTAGTATCCGATCGACAGGGAGCTCTGGAAACACCATATATTTT

J: TRBJ1-4
size: NA
D: TRBD1
V: TRBV28
CDR3: CASSSRTGVGEKLFF
DNA: TGTGCCAGCAGCAGTAGGACAGGGGTTGGGGAAAAACTGTTTTTT

J: TRBJ1-5
size: NA
D: NA
V: TRBV6-2/TRBV6-3
CDR3: CASSYGGLGNQPQHF
DNA: TGTGCCAGCAGTTACGGGGGTTTGGGCAATCAGCCCCAGCATTTT

J: TRBJ1-6
size: once
D: TRBD1
V: TRBV5-1
CDR3: CASSPGTGGNSPLHF
DNA: TGCGCCAGCAGCCCTGGGACAGGGGGGAATTCACCCCTCCACTTT

J: TRBJ1-2
size: NA
D: NA
V: TRBV30
CDR3: CAWSPPGSLADYGYTF
DNA: TGTGCCTGGAGTCCTCCGGGGAGTCTGGCTGACTATGGCTACACCTTC

J: TRBJ2-2
size: NA
D: NA
V: TRBV4-3
CDR3: CASSQDGFFGAGELFF
DNA: TGCGCCAGCAGCCAAGATGGGTTCTTTGGGGCCGGGGAGCTGTTTTTT

J: TRBJ1-1
size: NA
D: TRBD1
V: TRBV18
CDR3: CASSPPQGGAFF
DNA: TGTGCCAGCTCACCGCCCCAGGGGGGTGCTTTCTTT

J: TRBJ2-3
size: NA
D: NA
V: TRBV6-5
CDR3: CASINRGPGTDTQYF
DNA: TGTGCCAGCATAAACCGGGGGCCGGGTACAGATACGCAGTATTTT

J: TRBJ1-2
size: NA
D: NA
V: TRBV30
CDR3: CACTGRPTTDSYTF
DNA: TGTGCCTGTACAGGGAGACCTACGACCGATAGCTACACCTTC